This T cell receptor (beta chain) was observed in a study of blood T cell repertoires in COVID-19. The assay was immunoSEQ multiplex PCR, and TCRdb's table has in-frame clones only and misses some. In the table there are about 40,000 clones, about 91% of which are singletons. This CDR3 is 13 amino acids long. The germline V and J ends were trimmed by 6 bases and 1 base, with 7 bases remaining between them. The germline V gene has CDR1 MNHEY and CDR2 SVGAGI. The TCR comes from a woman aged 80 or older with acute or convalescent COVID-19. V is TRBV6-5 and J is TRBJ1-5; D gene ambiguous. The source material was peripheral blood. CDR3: CASRLESNQPQHF. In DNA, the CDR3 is TGTGCCAGCAGGCTGGAGAGCAATCAGCCCCAGCATTTT.